A selection of T cell receptor beta chains follows, all from one sample in a study of response to subunit inactivated influenza vaccine. TCRdb itself ran the RT-PCR reads through MiXCR, one entry per CDR3 protein. Of around 490,000 distinct CDR3 sequences listed, about 7.6% are singletons. The sequences come from PBMCs from blood, collected around 25 months after vaccination. Receptors originate from a man between 50 and 69 years old who received an inactivated influenza vaccine. CDR3s include the opening cysteine and the closing phenylalanine or tryptophan. The D gene is left open where the match is weak. Not all rows give a size; the values are once, few, many and, for expanded clones, a class.

J gene,clone size,V gene,D gene,CDR3 DNA,CDR3 protein
TRBJ2-1,many,TRBV28,TRBD2,TGTGCCAGCAGCGGACTAGCGGCGAATGAGCAGTTCTTC,CASSGLAANEQFF
TRBJ2-1,NA,TRBV5-5,NA,TGTGCCAGCAGCTTGGGGGGAGGGGGCATATCTTACAATGAGCAGTTCTTC,CASSLGGGGISYNEQFF
TRBJ2-3,many,TRBV7-2,TRBD2,TGTGCCAGCAGGGGACTAGCCGGGCCGTTTAATACGCAGTATTTT,CASRGLAGPFNTQYF
TRBJ2-1,NA,TRBV4-3,NA,TGCGCCAGCAGCCAAGCGGTCGCACAGTACAATGAGCAGTTCTTC,CASSQAVAQYNEQFF
TRBJ2-2,few,TRBV29-1,NA,TGCAGCGTTGGACAACTAGCATCCGGGGAGCTGTTTTTT,CSVGQLASGELFF
TRBJ2-3,few,TRBV7-2,TRBD1,TGTGCCACCACCGCGACAGGGTTTTTTGGGACAGATACGCAGTATTTT,CATTATGFFGTDTQYF
TRBJ2-7,many,TRBV4-2,NA,TGTGCCAGCAGCCAAGACGGTCATACCTACGAGCAGTACTTC,CASSQDGHTYEQYF
TRBJ2-2,NA,TRBV28,TRBD1,TGTGCCAGCAGTTTGCGGACAGGCCCCTGGGAGCTGTTTTTT,CASSLRTGPWELFF
TRBJ2-3,NA,TRBV3-1,TRBD2,TGTGCCAGCAGCCTAGCGGGGGATAGCACAGATACGCCGTATTTT,CASSLAGDSTDTPYF
TRBJ2-7,NA,TRBV12-3/TRBV12-4,NA,TGTGCCAGCAGAAAAATAGGTCACGAGCAGTACTTC,CASRKIGHEQYF
TRBJ1-2,few,TRBV15,NA,TGTGCCACCAGCAGAGCAACAGCCGGCTACACCTTC,CATSRATAGYTF
TRBJ1-1,NA,TRBV19,TRBD1,TGTGCCAGTAGTATAGATGGGACAGCCTCTGAAGCTTTCTTT,CASSIDGTASEAFF
TRBJ2-5,NA,TRBV5-8,NA,TGTGCCAGGAGCCCCAGATTCTCCAAAGAGACCCAGTACTTC,CARSPRFSKETQYF
TRBJ1-5,few,TRBV24-1,NA,TGTGCCACCAGCCAAAACGGGGGGAGGCCCCAGCATTTT,CATSQNGGRPQHF
TRBJ2-3,NA,TRBV5-1,NA,TGCGCCAGCTGCTTGGATGCTAGCTCCACAGATACGCAGTATTTT,CASCLDASSTDTQYF
TRBJ2-3,few,TRBV20-1,NA,TGCAGTGCCATTCCCGGCGGGGCTAGCACAGATACGCAGTATTTT,CSAIPGGASTDTQYF
TRBJ2-4,many,TRBV7-2,NA,TGTGCCAGCAGCTTGGGGGTGTCCAAAAACATTCAGTACTTC,CASSLGVSKNIQYF
TRBJ2-5,many,TRBV12-3/TRBV12-4,TRBD2,TGTGCCAGCAGTGCCTCTAGTGAGACCGCGGGGGGAGAGACCCAGTACTTC,CASSASSETAGGETQYF
TRBJ2-2,NA,TRBV10-3,NA,TGTGCCATCAGTGTGCAGCACGGTGTCGGGGAGCTGTTTTTT,CAISVQHGVGELFF
TRBJ2-7,many,TRBV21-1,NA,TGTGCCAGCAGCAAAGCCCAGACTAGCAGCTCCTACGAGCAGTACTTC,CASSKAQTSSSYEQYF
TRBJ2-3,few,TRBV9,TRBD2,TGTGCCAGCAGCGTAGGGCCTAGCGGCAGCACAGATACGCAGTATTTT,CASSVGPSGSTDTQYF
TRBJ1-2,few,TRBV12-3/TRBV12-4,NA,TGTGCCAGCAGCTGGAAGCTGGGAGGCTACACCTTC,CASSWKLGGYTF
TRBJ1-4,many,TRBV5-1,NA,TGCGCCAGCAGCATAGGACCGCTTTTGAATGAAAAACTGTTTTTT,CASSIGPLLNEKLFF
TRBJ2-3,NA,TRBV11-2,TRBD2,TGTGCCAGCAGAGTTAATAGCGGGGGGATTACAGATACGCAGTATTTT,CASRVNSGGITDTQYF
TRBJ2-7,many,TRBV12-3/TRBV12-4,NA,TGTGCCAGCAGTATCGGGGGCGAGCAGTACTTC,CASSIGGEQYF
TRBJ1-4,many,TRBV3-1,NA,TGTGCCAGCGGCGGGGGTCGTGGGACACTGTTTTTT,CASGGGRGTLFF
TRBJ2-4,many,TRBV29-1,NA,TGCAGCGTCCGGGAACCTCTTCGCAAAAACATTCAGTACTTC,CSVREPLRKNIQYF
TRBJ2-1,many,TRBV12-3/TRBV12-4,TRBD2,TGTGCCAGCAGTTTAGTAGCGGGAGGCCCCTACAATGAGCAGTTCTTC,CASSLVAGGPYNEQFF
TRBJ2-2,few,TRBV20-1,NA,TGCAGTGCAACGGGACCTGCGTTCGCGAACACCGGGGAGCTGTTTTTT,CSATGPAFANTGELFF
TRBJ2-2,many,TRBV2,NA,TGTGCCAGCAGAGACAGCTCCCTGAACACCGGGGAGCTGTTTTTT,CASRDSSLNTGELFF
TRBJ2-1,NA,TRBV10-3,TRBD2,TGTGCCATCAGTGAGTCTGACTTAGCGGGTACCTACAATGAGCAGTTCTTC,CAISESDLAGTYNEQFF
TRBJ2-2,few,TRBV6-2/TRBV6-3,TRBD2,TGTGCCAGCAGGGGACTAGCGGGGGTAAACACCGGGGAGCTGTTTTTT,CASRGLAGVNTGELFF
TRBJ2-1,NA,TRBV2,NA,TGTGCCAGCAGGGACTTGAACAATGAGCAGTTCTTC,CASRDLNNEQFF
TRBJ1-2,many,TRBV10-2,NA,TGCGCCAGCAGTGAGTCGACAGGAACTAACTATGGCTACACCTTC,CASSESTGTNYGYTF
TRBJ2-7,NA,TRBV5-8,TRBD1,TGTGCCAGCAGCAGACAGGGTATCTACGAGCAGTACTTC,CASSRQGIYEQYF
TRBJ2-1,few,TRBV4-3,TRBD2,TGCGCCAGCAGCCAAGGCTGGACTAGCGATGAGCAGTTCTTC,CASSQGWTSDEQFF
TRBJ2-5,many,TRBV9,NA,TGTGCCAGCAGCGTAGAGTCTACGGAAGAGACCCAGTACTTC,CASSVESTEETQYF
TRBJ2-7,few,TRBV6-5,TRBD1,TGTGCCAGCAGTTACGGACAGGGACGGGGCTACGAGCAGTACTTC,CASSYGQGRGYEQYF
TRBJ2-7,many,TRBV12-3/TRBV12-4,TRBD1,TGCGCCAGCAGGACCGGGACAGGAGCCTACGAGCAGTACTTC,CASRTGTGAYEQYF
TRBJ2-3,NA,TRBV14,TRBD2,TGTGCCAGCAGCCCCTGGGCTAGCGGGAGGGCCGTGGGCCCAGATACGCAGTATTTT,CASSPWASGRAVGPDTQYF